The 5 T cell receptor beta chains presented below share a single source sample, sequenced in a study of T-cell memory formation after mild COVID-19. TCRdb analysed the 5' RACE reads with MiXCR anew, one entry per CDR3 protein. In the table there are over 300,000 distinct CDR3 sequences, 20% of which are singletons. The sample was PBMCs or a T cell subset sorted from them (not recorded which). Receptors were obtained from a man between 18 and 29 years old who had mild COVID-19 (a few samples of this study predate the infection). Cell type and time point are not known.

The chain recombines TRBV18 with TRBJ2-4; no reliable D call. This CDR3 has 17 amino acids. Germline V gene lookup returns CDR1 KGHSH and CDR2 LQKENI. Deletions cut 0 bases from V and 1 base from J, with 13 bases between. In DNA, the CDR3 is TGTGCCAGCTCACCACCGTTAGGGAATTGGGCCAAAAACATTCAGTACTTC. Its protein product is CASSPPLGNWAKNIQYF.

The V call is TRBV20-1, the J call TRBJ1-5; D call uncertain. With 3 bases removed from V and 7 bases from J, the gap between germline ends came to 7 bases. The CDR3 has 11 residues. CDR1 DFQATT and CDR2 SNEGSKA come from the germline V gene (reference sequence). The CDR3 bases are TGCAGTGCTAGGTTGGGGCAGCCCCAGCATTTT. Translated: CSARLGQPQHF.

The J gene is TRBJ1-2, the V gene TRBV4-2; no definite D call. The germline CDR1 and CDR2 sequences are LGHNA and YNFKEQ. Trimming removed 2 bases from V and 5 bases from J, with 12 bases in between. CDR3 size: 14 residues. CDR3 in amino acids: CASSQLSRLYGYTF. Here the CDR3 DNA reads TGTGCCAGCAGCCAACTGAGCAGGCTTTATGGCTACACCTTC.

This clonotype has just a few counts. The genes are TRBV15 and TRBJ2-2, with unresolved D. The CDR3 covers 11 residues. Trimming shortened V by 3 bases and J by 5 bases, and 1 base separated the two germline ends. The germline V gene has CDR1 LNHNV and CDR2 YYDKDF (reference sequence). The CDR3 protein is CATSSTGELFF. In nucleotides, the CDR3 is TGTGCCACCAGCAGTACCGGGGAGCTGTTTTTT. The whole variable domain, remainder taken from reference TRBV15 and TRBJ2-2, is DAMVIQNPRYQVTQFGKPVTLSCSQTLNHNVMYWYQQKSSQAPKLLFHYYDKDFNNEADTPDNFQSRRPNTSFCFLDIRSPGLGDTAMYLCATSSTGELFFGEGSRLTVL.

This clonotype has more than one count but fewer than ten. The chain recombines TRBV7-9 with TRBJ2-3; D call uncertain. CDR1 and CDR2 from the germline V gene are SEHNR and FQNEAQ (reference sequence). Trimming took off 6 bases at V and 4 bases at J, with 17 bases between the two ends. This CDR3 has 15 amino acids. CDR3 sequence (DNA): TGTGCCAGCAGTCTCCGGCGGCCTGACCCAGATACGCAGTATTTT. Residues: CASSLRRPDPDTQYF.